This entry concerns a single TCR beta chain. Its antigen remains unidentified. These data are taken from a study of cytomegalovirus exposure and HLA in healthy donors. The assay was immunoSEQ multiplex PCR, and TCRdb's table has in-frame clones only and misses some. The sample has about 330,000 clones, around 90% seen once. The germline V and J ends were trimmed by 2 bases and 0 bases, with 14 bases remaining between them. The CDR3 totals 17 residues. Germline V gene data show CDR1 as SGHTA and CDR2 as FQGTGA. Study observations and caveats: Cytomegalovirus-associated TCR beta chains were listed, numbering roughly 150. In vitro experiments confirmed that three CMV-associated chains were specific for CMV antigens. The tendency of first-cohort TCR clusters to co-occur in the 90 to 150 validation repertoires was the finding of a later analysis.

This receptor was taken from a woman aged 25-40 years in good health and CMV-seropositive. The chain employs TRBV7-3 and TRBJ1-3; D unresolved. Sequencing used PBMCs. The CDR3 sequence: CASSLGWQPDSGNTIYF. The CDR3 DNA reads TGTGCCAGCAGCTTAGGTTGGCAGCCTGACTCTGGAAACACCATATATTTT.